The next 23 T cell receptor beta chains were all read from a single sample in a study of Ad26.COV2.S vaccination and SARS-CoV-2 variants. Treatment here: roughly 18 received Ad26.COV2.S at low or high dose, single or two shots; roughly five received placebo; per-sample allocation not given. Each sample was drawn 63 days after the first injection (of vaccine or placebo). Sequencing used immunoSEQ multiplex PCR; TCRdb keeps in-frame clones, though not all of them. The sample holds about 390,000 clones, less than 90% seen once. This sample comprised peripheral blood, obtained in a trial of Ad26.COV2.S vaccine versus placebo. Every receptor here comes from a person aged 18-60 years who received the Ad26.COV2.S COVID-19 vaccine or a placebo.

The chain joins TRBV7-9 to TRBJ1-2; D is uncertain. This CDR3 region has 13 residues. V lost 2 bases and J lost 4, with 8 bases in between. Germline lookup yields CDR1 SEHNR and CDR2 FQNEAQ (reference sequence). This CDR3 reads CASSLPQSYGYTF. The CDR3 bases are TGTGCCAGCAGCTTACCACAGTCCTATGGCTACACCTTC.

The rearrangement uses TRBV13 and TRBJ2-1, with D tentatively TRBD2 (6 bases). CDR3 length: 17 residues. V dropped 4 bases and J dropped 1 base, with 17 bases sitting between them. Germline V lookup: CDR1 PRHDT, CDR2 FYEKMQ (reference sequence). CDR3 DNA: TGTGCCAGCAGCTACCCCATACTAGCCGGGTCCTACAATGAGCAGTTCTTC. It specifies CASSYPILAGSYNEQFF.

The chain uses TRBV14 and TRBJ1-6, with TRBD1 as a possible D gene (6 bases). CDR3 size: 14 residues. V was shortened by 4 bases and J by 8 bases, with 12 bases between the two germline ends. Germline V lookup: CDR1 SGHDN, CDR2 FVKESK. The CDR3 nucleotides read TGTGCCAGCAGCCGGGGGCTAGGATATTCACCCCTCCACTTT. Its protein product is CASSRGLGYSPLHF.

This clone has just one count. The chain recombines TRBV7-9 with TRBJ2-1; D ambiguous. Germline V gene lookup returns CDR1 SEHNR and CDR2 FQNEAQ (reference sequence). This CDR3 has 13 amino acids. Trimming took 1 base from V and 5 from J, leaving 6 bases between them. The CDR3 sequence is CASSLGQNNEQFF. DNA for the CDR3: TGTGCCAGCAGCTTAGGGCAGAACAATGAGCAGTTCTTC. Together with reference TRBV7-9 and TRBJ2-1, the CDR3 gives the full variable domain: DTGVSQNPRHKITKRGQNVTFRCDPISEHNRLYWYRQTLGQGPEFLTYFQNEAQLEKSRLLSDRFSAERPKGSFSTLEIQRTEQGDSAMYLCASSLGQNNEQFFGPGTRLTVL.

The chain links TRBV6-1 to TRBJ2-1; D is possibly TRBD1 (6 bases). CDR1 is MNHNS and CDR2 is SASEGT in the germline V gene. This CDR3 region has 14 residues. Trimming pared 3 bases from V and 3 bases from J, leaving 9 bases between. The DNA for the CDR3 is TGTGCCAGCAGTGATTCAGGGGACTACAATGAGCAGTTCTTC. Translated: CASSDSGDYNEQFF.

V usage is TRBV5-4 and J usage is TRBJ2-3; D is undetermined. Germline lookup yields CDR1 SGHNT and CDR2 YYREEE (reference sequence). The CDR3 contains 12 residues. V dropped 3 bases and J dropped 2 bases, with 4 bases sitting between them. The CDR3 bases are TGTGCCAGCAGCTGGGCCACAGATACGCAGTATTTT. The encoded protein is CASSWATDTQYF.

J is TRBJ2-5 and V is TRBV7-9; unclear D gene. The V gene's germline CDR1 is SEHNR and CDR2 FQNEAQ (reference sequence). V was pared by 1 base and J by 4 bases, with 13 bases between. The CDR3 consists of 15 residues. CDR3 loop: CASSLGSSSLETQYF. The DNA of the CDR3 is TGTGCCAGCAGCTTAGGAAGCAGTTCTCTAGAGACCCAGTACTTC.

The chain combines TRBV9 with TRBJ1-1, with D possibly being TRBD1 (5 bases). Germline CDR1 SGDLS, CDR2 YYNGEE. This CDR3 contains 14 residues. Trimming left V 3 bases short and J 8 bases short, with 17 bases between. CDR3 protein: CASSARTVKGEAFF. CDR3 nucleotide sequence: TGTGCCAGCAGCGCAAGGACGGTGAAGGGGGAAGCTTTCTTT.

J is TRBJ1-1 and V is TRBV2; no clear D. Germline V gene lookup returns CDR1 SNHLY and CDR2 FYNNEI. The V end lost 3 bases, the J end lost 0 bases, and 8 bases lay between the germline ends. The CDR3 loop spans 14 amino acids. The CDR3 DNA sequence: TGTGCCAGCAGTGATCGAGGAATGAACACTGAAGCTTTCTTT. It yields the protein CASSDRGMNTEAFF.

The chain joins TRBV6-5 to TRBJ2-7; maybe TRBD1 (6 bases). The CDR3 covers 14 residues. V was clipped by 7 bases and J by 2 bases, with 15 bases between them. CDR1 MNHEY and CDR2 SVGAGI come from the germline V gene. CDR3 in amino acids: CASIHRDTPYEQYF. The CDR3, as DNA: TGTGCCAGCATCCACCGGGACACCCCCTACGAGCAGTACTTC.

This chain joins TRBV2 and TRBJ2-2, with D tentatively TRBD2 (7 bases). CDR1 and CDR2 (germline): SNHLY, FYNNEI. Between the trimmed V and J ends, which lost 1 base and 6 bases, there was a span of 15 bases. The CDR3 is 16 amino acids. The CDR3 is CASSEGLGGAPGELFF. CDR3 nucleotides: TGTGCCAGCAGTGAAGGATTGGGGGGGGCCCCCGGGGAGCTGTTTTTT.

The CDR3 DNA follows: TGTGCCAGCAGCCAAGGGTCTAGCGGGGGGGCTTTTGAGTTCTTC. It translates to CASSQGSSGGAFEFF. The V gene is TRBV3-1 (or the pseudogene TRBV3-2), the J gene TRBJ2-1; 12 bases are a match to TRBD2. Germline-derived CDR1 and CDR2 are LGHDT and YNNKEL (reference sequence). After removal of 1 base from V and 14 bases from J, the junction contained 9 bases not matched to a gene. The CDR3 has 15 residues.

A remark on this clone: One end of the junction fails to match germline, which may point to a read error. The J gene is TRBJ1-4, the V gene TRBV12-3 or TRBV12-4; D is ambiguous. The CDR3 sequence is 12 residues long. Written as DNA, the CDR3 is TGTGCCAGCAGTTTAGCGAGCCGGGGTAGGGTTTTT. It yields the protein CASSLASRGRVF.

V gene TRBV6-5 combines with J gene TRBJ2-2; D is possibly TRBD2 (6 bases). Germline CDR1 and CDR2: MNHEY and SVGAGI. V was cut by 0 bases and J by 6 bases, with 8 bases left in between. The CDR3 runs 14 residues. The CDR3 sequence is CASSYSSGSGELFF. The CDR3 DNA sequence: TGTGCCAGCAGTTACTCGAGCGGGTCCGGGGAGCTGTTTTTT.

This sequence joins TRBV10-3 and TRBJ1-2, with D tentatively TRBD1 (5 bases). V gave up 4 bases and J gave up 7 bases, with 13 bases separating them. CDR1 ENHRY and CDR2 SYGVKD come from the germline V gene. This CDR3 contains 13 residues. DNA for the CDR3: TGTGCCATCAGTGGTGCAGGGATGCTTGGCTACACCTTC. Protein sequence: CAISGAGMLGYTF.

J is TRBJ2-3 and V is TRBV7-2; D gene unclear. Germline V gene lookup returns CDR1 SGHTA and CDR2 FQGNSA. The CDR3 has 14 amino acids. Trimming cost V 4 bases and J 2 bases, with 10 bases left between them. Written as DNA, the CDR3 is TGTGCCAGCAGCTCCTCAAGATACACAGATACGCAGTATTTT. This encodes CASSSSRYTDTQYF.

The rearrangement uses TRBV27 and TRBJ1-2; 12 bases are shared with TRBD1. Germline V gene sequence: CDR1 MNHEY, CDR2 SMNVEV (reference sequence). This CDR3 region has 13 residues. V gave up 6 bases and J gave up 7 bases; unmatched junction bases: 3. The CDR3 region has the DNA TGTGCCAGCAGGGGACAGGGGGCGGGTGGCTACACCTTC. Translating it yields CASRGQGAGGYTF.

The chain is built from TRBV6-5 and TRBJ2-3; D is perhaps TRBD1 or TRBD2 (5 bases each). The V gene's germline CDR1 is MNHEY and CDR2 SVGAGI. V was shortened by 3 bases and J by 0 bases, with 10 bases between the two germline ends. The CDR3 has 15 residues. The CDR3 here is CASSYGGTSTDTQYF. In DNA form, the CDR3 reads TGTGCCAGCAGTTATGGGGGAACTAGCACAGATACGCAGTATTTT.

This clone was recorded at least ten times. Other DNA sequences of this sample code for an identical CDR3. V and J are TRBV6-5 and TRBJ1-2, with 8 bases fitting TRBD1. J gave up 2 bases and V 5 bases, and 1 base lay outside the gene matches. Germline assignment: CDR1 MNHEY and CDR2 SVGAGI. The CDR3 is 13 amino acids. In nucleotides, the CDR3 is TGTGCCAGCAGTCAGGGGGCGAACTATGGCTACACCTTC. It yields the protein CASSQGANYGYTF.

CDR3 DNA: TGTGCCAGCAGCTTATTTCGGGTACCTGAAGCTTTCTTT. Translated, it gives CASSLFRVPEAFF. This chain links TRBV11-2 with TRBJ1-1, with D uncertain. CDR3 length: 13 residues. Germline CDR1 is SGHAT and CDR2 is FQNNGV. V was trimmed by 2 bases and J by 6 bases, leaving 10 bases between them.

The chain uses TRBV6-5 and TRBJ1-5; D not resolved. The V end was cut by 8 bases, the J end by 8 bases, with 13 bases between. Germline CDR1 is MNHEY and CDR2 is SVGAGI. The CDR3 is made up of 12 amino acids. CDR3 coding DNA: TGTGCCAGCGGCCGACTCCTGAAGCCCCAGCATTTT. It is translated as CASGRLLKPQHF.

The V gene is TRBV5-1, the J gene TRBJ2-5; 12 bases fit TRBD2. CDR3 length: 15 residues. V was pared by 4 bases and J by 1 base, with 2 bases of the junction left unmatched. Germline CDR1 is SGHRS and CDR2 is YFSETQ. The CDR3 here is CASSKLAGGQETQYF. The CDR3 region has the DNA TGCGCCAGCAGCAAACTAGCGGGGGGCCAAGAGACCCAGTACTTC.

This chain connects TRBV5-6 to TRBJ1-6, with D unresolved. There are 12 residues in the CDR3. The germline CDR1 and CDR2 sequences are SGHDT and YYEEEE. V lost 0 bases and J 8 bases, leaving 3 bases between the germline ends. The DNA of the CDR3 is TGTGCCAGCAGCTTGGTCGATTCACCCCTCCACTTT. Encoded protein: CASSLVDSPLHF.